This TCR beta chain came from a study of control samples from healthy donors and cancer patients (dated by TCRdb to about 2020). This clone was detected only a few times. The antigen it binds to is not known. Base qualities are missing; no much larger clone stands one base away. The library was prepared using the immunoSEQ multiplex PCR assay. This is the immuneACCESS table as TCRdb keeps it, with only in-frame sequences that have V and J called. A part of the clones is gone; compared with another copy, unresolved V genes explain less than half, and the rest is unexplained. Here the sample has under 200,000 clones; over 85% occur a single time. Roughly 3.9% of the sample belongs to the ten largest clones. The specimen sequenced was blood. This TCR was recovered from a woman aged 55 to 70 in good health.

The CDR3 amino acid sequence is: CASSFHPGQNYEQYF. The DNA is as follows: TGCGCCAGCAGCTTTCACCCGGGACAGAACTACGAGCAGTACTTC. The chain uses TRBV5-1 and TRBJ2-7, with 7 bases aligning to TRBD1. Unmatched junction bases come to 8, with V trimmed by 2 bases and J by 3 bases. CDR1 and CDR2, per the germline V gene, are SGHRS and YFSETQ. The CDR3 holds 15 amino acids from the cysteine to the phenylalanine. The sequence is cut down to CDR3 DNA, 45 bases in frame from base 1.